One and the same sample provided the 31 T cell receptor beta chains below, sequenced in a study of patients and donors after allogeneic stem cell transplantation. In TCRdb, the RT-PCR reads were re-called with MiXCR into one record per CDR3 protein. The profile shows 190,000 or so distinct CDR3 sequences, approximately 41% of them singletons. What was sequenced was blood, either unsorted or a sorted T cell fraction (not recorded which). The receptors originated from a human donor who was either an allogeneic HSCT recipient or a stem cell or donor lymphocyte infusion donor (not recorded which). It is not recorded whose cells these are; they may come from a transplant donor.

The rearrangement joins TRBV20-1 to TRBJ2-7; D call uncertain. There are 12 residues in the CDR3. V lost 2 bases and J lost 2, with 7 bases in between. The germline V gene encodes CDR1 DFQATT and CDR2 SNEGSKA (reference sequence). CDR3 bases: TGCAGTGCTAGAATAGGAGCCTACGAGCAGTACTTC. Amino acid sequence: CSARIGAYEQYF.

CDR3 in amino acids: CASSPTTRFYEQYF. CDR3 DNA: TGTGCCAGCAGTCCAACGACCAGATTCTACGAGCAGTACTTC. The chain uses TRBV12-3 or TRBV12-4 and TRBJ2-7; D unresolved. V lost 5 bases, J lost 3 bases, and 14 bases lay in between. The CDR3 spans 14 residues.

This clonotype was seen more than once but under ten times. J is TRBJ1-1 and V is TRBV4-2, with D possibly TRBD1 on 5 matching bases. V dropped 0 bases and J dropped 8 bases, with 13 bases sitting between them. The CDR3 is 14 residues long. The germline gives CDR1 LGHNA, CDR2 YNFKEQ. The CDR3 DNA sequence: TGTGCCAGCAGCCAAGATAAGGGGACGCCAGAAGCTTTCTTT. Protein product: CASSQDKGTPEAFF.

The chain couples TRBV28 to TRBJ2-2; tentative D call: TRBD1 (6 bases). This CDR3 comprises 15 residues. The V gene's germline CDR1 is MDHEN and CDR2 SYDVKM. V gave up 3 bases and J gave up 3 bases, with 11 bases separating them. The CDR3: CASSFDNRDTGELFF. The CDR3 coding sequence is TGTGCCAGCAGTTTTGACAACAGGGACACCGGGGAGCTGTTTTTT.

This sequence joins TRBV12-3 or TRBV12-4 and TRBJ2-1, with unresolved D. V lost 5 bases and J lost 1, with 9 bases in between. There are 14 residues in the CDR3. CDR3 in DNA: TGTGCCAGCAGTCCCACTGGGTCCTACAATGAGCAGTTCTTC. Translating it yields CASSPTGSYNEQFF.

The J gene is TRBJ2-4, the V gene TRBV10-1; D perhaps matches TRBD2 (5 bases). Germline CDR1 reads WNHNN; CDR2 reads SYGVQD (reference sequence). Trimming stripped 0 bases from V and 3 bases from J, with 15 bases between. The CDR3 contains 17 residues. CDR3 bases: TGCGCCAGCAGTGAGTCTCCAGCGTCCGGGGACAAAAACATTCAGTACTTC. Translating gives CASSESPASGDKNIQYF.

The gene calls are TRBV9 and TRBJ1-2; TRBD1 agrees at 7 bases. Germline assignment: CDR1 SGDLS and CDR2 YYNGEE. There are 14 residues in the CDR3. J lost 8 bases, V lost 0 bases, and 7 bases had no gene match. CDR3 bases: TGTGCCAGCAGCGTAGGAGACAGGGTAAACGGCTACACCTTC. It codes for CASSVGDRVNGYTF.

V gene TRBV3-1 combines with J gene TRBJ1-2; the D is unclear. Germline V gene sequence: CDR1 LGHDT, CDR2 YNNKEL (reference sequence). Trimming pared 0 bases from V and 4 bases from J, leaving 9 bases between. The CDR3 is 14 amino acids. In DNA, the CDR3 is TGTGCCAGCAGCCAAGATGAGGAGGGCTATGGCTACACCTTC. Its translation: CASSQDEEGYGYTF.

The J gene is TRBJ1-1, the V gene TRBV7-3; the match to TRBD1 covers 9 bases. Germline V gene sequence: CDR1 SGHTA, CDR2 FQGTGA. V lost 1 base to trimming and J lost 0 bases; unmatched junction nucleotides: 9. This CDR3 is 18 amino acids long. The CDR3, as DNA: TGTGCCAGCAGCTTAATAGGACAGGGGATTTTTATGAACACTGAAGCTTTCTTT. Encoded protein: CASSLIGQGIFMNTEAFF.

This clonotype has ten or more counts. The chain joins TRBV12-3 or TRBV12-4 to TRBJ2-1; tentative D call: TRBD2 (5 bases). With 6 bases removed from V and 4 bases from J, the gap between germline ends came to 10 bases. The CDR3 length is 13 residues. CDR3 residues: CASSQTSYNEQFF. DNA of the CDR3: TGTGCCAGCAGCCAAACTAGTTACAATGAGCAGTTCTTC.

CDR3 loop: CSARGRTWKLFF. In DNA form, the CDR3 reads TGCAGTGCTAGAGGCCGGACCTGGAAACTGTTTTTT. The V gene is TRBV20-1, the J gene TRBJ1-4, with unresolved D. There are 12 residues in the CDR3. Trimming cost V 1 base and J 11 bases, with 11 bases left between them. From germline, CDR1 is DFQATT and CDR2 SNEGSKA (reference sequence).

The chain recombines TRBV6-6 with TRBJ1-2; D possibly corresponds to TRBD1 (5 bases). This CDR3 is built from 14 residues. Germline V CDR1 and CDR2: MNHNY, SVGAGI (reference sequence). Trimming took 8 bases from V and 7 from J, leaving 20 bases between them. The CDR3 reads CASVNGGGDGGYTF. CDR3 sequence (DNA): TGTGCCAGCGTAAATGGCGGGGGAGACGGTGGCTACACCTTC.

This sequence joins TRBV15 and TRBJ1-2; unclear D gene. There are 12 residues in the CDR3. V was clipped by 3 bases and J by 6 bases, with 8 bases between them. In germline, CDR1 is LNHNV, CDR2 YYDKDF (reference sequence). CDR3 nucleotide sequence: TGTGCCACCAGCAGTACAATCGATGGCTACACCTTC. Translating gives CATSSTIDGYTF. Full variable domain (remainder filled in from reference TRBV15 and TRBJ1-2): DAMVIQNPRYQVTQFGKPVTLSCSQTLNHNVMYWYQQKSSQAPKLLFHYYDKDFNNEADTPDNFQSRRPNTSFCFLDIRSPGLGDTAMYLCATSSTIDGYTFGSGTRLTVV.

The CDR3 protein is CASSLSGGRETQYF. CDR3 in DNA: TGTGCCAGCAGTTTAAGTGGGGGTAGAGAGACCCAGTACTTC. The chain has TRBV12-3 or TRBV12-4 and TRBJ2-5; TRBD1 or TRBD2 may be the D gene (5 bases each). V gave up 2 bases and J gave up 4 bases, with 11 bases separating them. This CDR3 is 14 amino acids long.

The rearrangement joins TRBV20-1 to TRBJ1-1; D call uncertain. The CDR3 consists of 13 residues. V was trimmed by 1 base and J by 2 bases, leaving 8 bases between them. Looked up from germline, CDR1 is DFQATT and CDR2 is SNEGSKA (reference sequence). CDR3 DNA sequence: TGCAGTGCTAGAGTGAACAGAAACACTGAAGCTTTCTTT. The encoded protein is CSARVNRNTEAFF.

This clonotype occurred a few times. The chain recombines TRBV3-1 with TRBJ2-5; 9 bases align to TRBD2. CDR1 is LGHDT and CDR2 is YNNKEL in the germline V gene (reference sequence). The CDR3 covers 15 residues. V dropped 0 bases and J dropped 7; count of bases not matched to a gene: 6. This CDR3 reads CASSQETSGLGTQYF. CDR3 sequence (DNA): TGTGCCAGCAGCCAAGAAACTAGCGGGTTGGGGACCCAGTACTTC.

The chain has TRBV7-9 and TRBJ1-1; no clear D gene. The germline CDR1 and CDR2 sequences are SEHNR and FQNEAQ (reference sequence). The V gene lost 1 base and the J gene lost 6 bases, with 15 bases spanning the gap. The CDR3 totals 15 residues. The CDR3, as DNA: TGTGCCAGCAGCTTAGGGAGGGCCGTGGACGCTGAAGCTTTCTTT. This codes for CASSLGRAVDAEAFF.

The chain combines TRBV20-1 with TRBJ1-2; D gene uncertain. V dropped 0 bases and J dropped 4 bases, with 9 bases sitting between them. Germline CDR1 DFQATT, CDR2 SNEGSKA (reference sequence). There are 13 residues in the CDR3. CDR3 sequence (DNA): TGCAGTGCTAGAGACCGGTTCCCCTATGGCTACACCTTC. This translates into CSARDRFPYGYTF.

This clonotype has only a few counts. The J gene is TRBJ2-7, the V gene TRBV5-6, with unresolved D. Between the trimmed V and J ends, which lost 1 base and 7 bases, there was a span of 9 bases. The CDR3 extends over 12 amino acids. Per germline, CDR1 SGHDT and CDR2 YYEEEE. The CDR3 DNA is TGTGCCAGCAGCTTGCCGATGGGGGAGCAGTACTTC. Translated, it gives CASSLPMGEQYF.

The V call is TRBV14, the J call TRBJ1-3; TRBD1 matches at 10 bases. Germline lookup yields CDR1 SGHDN and CDR2 FVKESK. V dropped 4 bases and J dropped 6; count of bases not matched to a gene: 6. The CDR3 loop spans 15 amino acids. The CDR3 DNA follows: TGTGCCAGCAGCCTACCCGGGACAGGGGCAAACACCATATATTTT. Its protein product is CASSLPGTGANTIYF.

The chain has TRBV27 and TRBJ1-5; tentatively, D is TRBD1 (6 bases). V was pared by 3 bases and J by 5 bases, with 11 bases between. This CDR3 comprises 14 residues. Per germline, CDR1 MNHEY and CDR2 SMNVEV (reference sequence). The CDR3 reads CASSFGQQDQPQHF. The CDR3 DNA sequence: TGTGCCAGCAGTTTCGGACAGCAAGATCAGCCCCAGCATTTT.

This chain connects TRBV12-3 or TRBV12-4 to TRBJ1-1; D perhaps matches TRBD1 (6 bases). With 5 bases removed from V and 0 bases from J, the gap between germline ends came to 13 bases. The CDR3 loop spans 15 amino acids. The CDR3 DNA follows: TGTGCCAGCAGTCCCTCAGGGGCCATGAACACTGAAGCTTTCTTT. It codes for CASSPSGAMNTEAFF.

V is TRBV6-5 and J is TRBJ2-6; D is undetermined. CDR1 is MNHEY and CDR2 is SVGAGI in the germline V gene. Trimming removed 8 bases from V and 0 bases from J, with 8 bases in between. This CDR3 region has 14 residues. CDR3 amino acids: CASGYSSGANVLTF. Written as DNA, the CDR3 is TGTGCCAGCGGCTACAGCTCTGGGGCCAACGTCCTGACTTTC.

V gene TRBV9 combines with J gene TRBJ2-1; D remains unclear. Looked up from germline, CDR1 is SGDLS and CDR2 is YYNGEE. CDR3 size: 16 residues. V dropped 0 bases and J dropped 3 bases, with 13 bases sitting between them. This CDR3 is CASSVDPAENYNEQFF. The DNA for the CDR3 is TGTGCCAGCAGCGTAGACCCAGCAGAGAACTACAATGAGCAGTTCTTC.

This chain links TRBV12-3 or TRBV12-4 with TRBJ2-1; 7 nucleotides align to TRBD2. CDR3 length equals 15 residues. Trimming at V came to 3 bases and at J to 6 bases, leaving 8 bases not matched to a gene. This CDR3 is CASSFIGRSRNEQFF. In nucleotides, the CDR3 is TGTGCCAGCAGTTTCATCGGGAGGTCGCGCAATGAGCAGTTCTTC.

This clonotype occurred a few times. This chain joins TRBV5-1 and TRBJ2-1, with D maybe TRBD2 (6 bases). The CDR3 covers 19 residues. Trimming took 0 bases from V and 0 from J, leaving 19 bases between them. Germline V CDR1 and CDR2: SGHRS, YFSETQ. CDR3 bases: TGCGCCAGCAGCTTGGTTAGGGGCCTCGGGGGTAGCTCCTACAATGAGCAGTTCTTC. It translates to CASSLVRGLGGSSYNEQFF.

This clonotype was found a few times. This chain connects TRBV28 to TRBJ1-4; 11 bases fit TRBD1. V trimming: 6 bases; J trimming: 7 bases; junction bases outside the gene matches: 7. The CDR3 runs 15 residues. Germline V lookup: CDR1 MDHEN, CDR2 SYDVKM. The chain's CDR3 is CASSGQGAEGEKLFF. CDR3 DNA sequence: TGTGCCAGCAGCGGACAGGGGGCGGAGGGTGAAAAACTGTTTTTT. Full variable domain (outside the CDR3, taken from reference TRBV28 and TRBJ1-4): DVKVTQSSRYLVKRTGEKVFLECVQDMDHENMFWYRQDPGLGLRLIYFSYDVKMKEKGDIPEGYSVSREKKERFSLILESASTNQTSMYLCASSGQGAEGEKLFFGSGTQLSVL.

The chain combines TRBV7-3 with TRBJ1-1; D is undetermined. The CDR3 extends over 13 amino acids. The V gene lost 8 bases and the J gene lost 0 bases, with 10 bases spanning the gap. In germline, CDR1 is SGHTA, CDR2 FQGTGA. CDR3 residues: CASSRGVNTEAFF. The CDR3 nucleotides are TGTGCCAGCTCCCGGGGTGTGAACACTGAAGCTTTCTTT. Using reference TRBV7-3 and TRBJ1-1 for the parts outside the CDR3, the full variable domain is GAGVSQTPSNKVTEKGKYVELRCDPISGHTALYWYRQSLGQGPEFLIYFQGTGAADDSGLPNDRFFAVRPEGSVSTLKIQRTERGDSAVYLCASSRGVNTEAFFGQGTRLTVV.

CDR3 loop: CAISNKYEQYF. CDR3 sequence (DNA): TGTGCCATCAGTAACAAGTACGAGCAGTACTTC. The gene calls are TRBV10-3 and TRBJ2-7; D is undetermined. Per germline, CDR1 ENHRY and CDR2 SYGVKD. The CDR3 spans 11 residues. With 5 bases removed from V and 4 bases from J, the gap between germline ends came to 6 bases.

This rearrangement joins TRBV5-1 to TRBJ2-1, with 9 bases aligning to TRBD1. V dropped 2 bases and J dropped 2; count of bases not matched to a gene: 8. The length of the CDR3 is 17 residues. From germline, CDR1 is SGHRS and CDR2 YFSETQ. The CDR3 DNA reads TGCGCCAGCAGCTTAATAGCGACAGGGGGAACCTACAATGAGCAGTTCTTC. It translates to CASSLIATGGTYNEQFF.

V and J are TRBV27 and TRBJ2-6, with D uncertain. The germline CDR1 and CDR2 sequences are MNHEY and SMNVEV (reference sequence). The CDR3 spans 15 residues. The V gene lost 5 bases and the J gene lost 0 bases, with 8 bases spanning the gap. In nucleotides, the CDR3 is TGTGCCAGCAGTGCCCTTAGCTCTGGGGCCAACGTCCTGACTTTC. Protein sequence: CASSALSSGANVLTF. Variable domain in full (rest from reference TRBV27 and TRBJ2-6): EAQVTQNPRYLITVTGKKLTVTCSQNMNHEYMSWYRQDPGLGLRQIYYSMNVEVTDKGDVPEGYKVSRKEKRNFPLILESPSPNQTSLYFCASSALSSGANVLTFGAGSRLTVL.